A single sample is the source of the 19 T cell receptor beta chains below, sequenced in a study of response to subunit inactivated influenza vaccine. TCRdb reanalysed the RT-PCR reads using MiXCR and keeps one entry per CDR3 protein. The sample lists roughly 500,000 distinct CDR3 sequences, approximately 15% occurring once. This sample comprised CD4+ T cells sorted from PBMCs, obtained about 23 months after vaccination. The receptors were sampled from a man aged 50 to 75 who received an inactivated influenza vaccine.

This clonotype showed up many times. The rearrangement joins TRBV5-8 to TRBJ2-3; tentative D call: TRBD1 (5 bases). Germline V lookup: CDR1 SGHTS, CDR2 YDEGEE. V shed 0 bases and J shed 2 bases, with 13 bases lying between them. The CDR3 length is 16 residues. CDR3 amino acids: CASSLEQVSYTDTQYF. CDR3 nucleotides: TGTGCCAGCAGCTTGGAACAGGTCTCCTACACAGATACGCAGTATTTT.

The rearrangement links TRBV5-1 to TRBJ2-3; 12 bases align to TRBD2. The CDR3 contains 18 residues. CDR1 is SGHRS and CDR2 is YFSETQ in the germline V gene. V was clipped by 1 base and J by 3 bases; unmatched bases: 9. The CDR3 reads CASSLTLAGGTLTDTQYF. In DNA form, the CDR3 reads TGCGCCAGCAGCTTGACTCTAGCGGGAGGGACCCTAACAGATACGCAGTATTTT.

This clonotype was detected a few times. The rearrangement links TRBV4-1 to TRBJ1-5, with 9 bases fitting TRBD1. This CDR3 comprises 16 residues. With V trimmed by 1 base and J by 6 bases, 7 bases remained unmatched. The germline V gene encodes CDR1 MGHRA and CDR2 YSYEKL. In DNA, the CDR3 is TGCGCCAGCAGCCAAGGGTCACAGGGGGCTCGTCAGCCCCAGCATTTT. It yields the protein CASSQGSQGARQPQHF.

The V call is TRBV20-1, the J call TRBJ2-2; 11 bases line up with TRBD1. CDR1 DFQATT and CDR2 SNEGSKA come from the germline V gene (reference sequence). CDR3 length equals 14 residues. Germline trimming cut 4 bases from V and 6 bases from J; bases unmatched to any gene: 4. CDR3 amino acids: CSAMTGQGAGELFF. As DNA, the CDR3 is TGCAGTGCTATGACGGGACAGGGGGCCGGGGAGCTGTTTTTT.

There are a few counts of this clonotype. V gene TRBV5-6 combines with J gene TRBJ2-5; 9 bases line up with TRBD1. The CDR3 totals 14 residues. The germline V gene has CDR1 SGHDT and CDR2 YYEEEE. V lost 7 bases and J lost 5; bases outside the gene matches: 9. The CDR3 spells CASDNRGLSETQYF. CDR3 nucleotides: TGTGCCAGCGATAACAGGGGGCTATCTGAGACCCAGTACTTC.

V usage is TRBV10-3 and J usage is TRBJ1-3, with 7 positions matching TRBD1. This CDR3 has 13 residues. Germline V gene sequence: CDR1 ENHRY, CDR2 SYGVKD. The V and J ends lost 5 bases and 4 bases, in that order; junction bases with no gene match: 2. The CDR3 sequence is CAISSDRGNTIYF. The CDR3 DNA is TGTGCCATCAGTTCGGACAGGGGAAACACCATATATTTT.

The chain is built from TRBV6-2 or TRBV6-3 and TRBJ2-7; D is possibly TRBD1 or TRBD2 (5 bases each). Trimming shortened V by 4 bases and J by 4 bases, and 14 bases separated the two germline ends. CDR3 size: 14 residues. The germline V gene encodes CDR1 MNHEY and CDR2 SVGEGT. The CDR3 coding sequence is TGTGCCAGCAGTTTTCACCGGGACCCTTACGAGCAGTACTTC. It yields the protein CASSFHRDPYEQYF.

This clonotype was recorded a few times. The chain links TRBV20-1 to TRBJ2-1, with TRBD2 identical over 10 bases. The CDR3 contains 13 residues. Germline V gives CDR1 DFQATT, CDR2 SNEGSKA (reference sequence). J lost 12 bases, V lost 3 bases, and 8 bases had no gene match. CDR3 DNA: TGCAGTGCTAGGGCGAGCGGGAGGGCCGGGCAGTTCTTC. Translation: CSARASGRAGQFF.

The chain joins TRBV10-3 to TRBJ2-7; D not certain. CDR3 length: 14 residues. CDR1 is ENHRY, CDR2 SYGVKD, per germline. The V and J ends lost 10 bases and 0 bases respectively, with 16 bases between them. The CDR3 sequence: CATKELISSYEQYF. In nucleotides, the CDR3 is TGTGCCACAAAGGAACTGATAAGCTCCTACGAGCAGTACTTC.

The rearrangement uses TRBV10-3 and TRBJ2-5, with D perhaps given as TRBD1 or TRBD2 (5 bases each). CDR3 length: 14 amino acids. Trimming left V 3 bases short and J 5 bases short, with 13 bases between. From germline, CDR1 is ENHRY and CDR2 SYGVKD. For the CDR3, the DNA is TGTGCCATCAGTGATCCAGGGCGGGTTGAGACCCAGTACTTC. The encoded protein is CAISDPGRVETQYF.

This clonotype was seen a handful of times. DNA for the CDR3: TGTGCCAGCAGCTTTTTTACGGCTAGCACAGATACGCAGTATTTT. It codes for CASSFFTASTDTQYF. The chain carries TRBV7-2 and TRBJ2-3; D not certain. Germline CDR1 SGHTA, CDR2 FQGNSA. With 3 bases removed from V and 0 bases from J, the gap between germline ends came to 10 bases. There are 15 residues in the CDR3. The variable domain in full, completed from reference TRBV7-2 and TRBJ2-3, reads GAGVSQSPSNKVTEKGKDVELRCDPISGHTALYWYRQSLGQGLEFLIYFQGNSAPDKSGLPSDRFSAERTGGSVSTLTIQRTQQEDSAVYLCASSFFTASTDTQYFGPGTRLTVL.

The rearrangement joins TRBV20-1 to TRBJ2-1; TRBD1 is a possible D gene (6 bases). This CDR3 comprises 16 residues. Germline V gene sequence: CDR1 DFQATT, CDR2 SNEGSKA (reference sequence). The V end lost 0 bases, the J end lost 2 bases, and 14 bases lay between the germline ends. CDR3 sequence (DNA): TGCAGTGCTAGAGACGCCAGGGGTAAGCCCTACAATGAGCAGTTCTTC. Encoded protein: CSARDARGKPYNEQFF.

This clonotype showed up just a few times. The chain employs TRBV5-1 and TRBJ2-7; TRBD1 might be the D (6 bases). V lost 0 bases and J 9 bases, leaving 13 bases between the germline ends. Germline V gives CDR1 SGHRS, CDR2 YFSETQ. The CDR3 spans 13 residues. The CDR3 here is CASSLETGLRQYF. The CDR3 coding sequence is TGCGCCAGCAGCTTGGAAACAGGGTTGAGGCAGTACTTC. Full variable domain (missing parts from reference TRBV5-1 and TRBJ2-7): KAGVTQTPRYLIKTRGQQVTLSCSPISGHRSVSWYQQTPGQGLQFLFEYFSETQRNKGNFPGRFSGRQFSNSRSEMNVSTLELGDSALYLCASSLETGLRQYFGPGTRLTVT.

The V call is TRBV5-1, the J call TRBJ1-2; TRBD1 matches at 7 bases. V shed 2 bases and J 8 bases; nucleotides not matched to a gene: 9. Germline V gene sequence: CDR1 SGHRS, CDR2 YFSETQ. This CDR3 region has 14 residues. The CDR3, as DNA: TGCGCCAGCAGCTTACAGGGGCAATCTCGCGGCTACACCTTC. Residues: CASSLQGQSRGYTF.

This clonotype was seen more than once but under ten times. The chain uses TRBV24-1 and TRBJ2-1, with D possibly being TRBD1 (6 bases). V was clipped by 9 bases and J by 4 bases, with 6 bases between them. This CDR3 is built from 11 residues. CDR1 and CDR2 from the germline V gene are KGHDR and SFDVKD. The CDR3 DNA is TGTGCCACCGGACAGTACAATGAGCAGTTCTTC. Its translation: CATGQYNEQFF.

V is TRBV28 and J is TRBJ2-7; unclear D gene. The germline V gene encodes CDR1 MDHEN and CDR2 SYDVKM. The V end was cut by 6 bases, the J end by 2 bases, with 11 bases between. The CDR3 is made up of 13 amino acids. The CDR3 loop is CASSPDRPYEQYF. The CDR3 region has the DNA TGTGCCAGCAGCCCCGACCGACCCTACGAGCAGTACTTC. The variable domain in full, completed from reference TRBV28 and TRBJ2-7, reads DVKVTQSSRYLVKRTGEKVFLECVQDMDHENMFWYRQDPGLGLRLIYFSYDVKMKEKGDIPEGYSVSREKKERFSLILESASTNQTSMYLCASSPDRPYEQYFGPGTRLTVT.

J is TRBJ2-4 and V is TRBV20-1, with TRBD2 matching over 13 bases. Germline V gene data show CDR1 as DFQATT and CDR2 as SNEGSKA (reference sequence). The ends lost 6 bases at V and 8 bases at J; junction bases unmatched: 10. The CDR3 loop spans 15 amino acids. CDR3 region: CSASRTSGSWDIQYF. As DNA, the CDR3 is TGCAGTGCCAGCAGGACTAGCGGGAGTTGGGACATTCAGTACTTC.

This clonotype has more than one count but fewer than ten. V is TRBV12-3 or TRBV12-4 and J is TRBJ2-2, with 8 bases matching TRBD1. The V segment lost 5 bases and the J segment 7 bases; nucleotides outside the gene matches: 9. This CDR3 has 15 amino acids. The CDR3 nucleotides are TGTGCCAGCAGTCCGGACAGGGTGATCGGCGGGGAGCTGTTTTTT. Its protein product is CASSPDRVIGGELFF.

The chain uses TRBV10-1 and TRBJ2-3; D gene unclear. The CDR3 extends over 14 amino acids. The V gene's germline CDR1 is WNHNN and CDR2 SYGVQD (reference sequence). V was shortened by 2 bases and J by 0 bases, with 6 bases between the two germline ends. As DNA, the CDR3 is TGCGCCAGCAGTGAGATCCTTAGCACAGATACGCAGTATTTT. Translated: CASSEILSTDTQYF.